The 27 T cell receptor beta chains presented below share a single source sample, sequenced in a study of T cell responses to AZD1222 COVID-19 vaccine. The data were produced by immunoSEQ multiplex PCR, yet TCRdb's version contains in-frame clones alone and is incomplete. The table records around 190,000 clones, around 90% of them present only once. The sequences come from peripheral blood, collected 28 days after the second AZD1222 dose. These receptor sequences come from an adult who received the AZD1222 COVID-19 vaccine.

CDR3 region: CASSLVLGEQYF. The CDR3 DNA reads as TGCGCCAGCAGCTTGGTTCTCGGGGAGCAGTACTTC. The J gene is TRBJ2-7, the V gene TRBV5-1, with D hard to call. The germline V gene encodes CDR1 SGHRS and CDR2 YFSETQ. The CDR3 length is 12 residues. The V end lost 0 bases, the J end lost 7 bases, and 8 bases lay between the germline ends.

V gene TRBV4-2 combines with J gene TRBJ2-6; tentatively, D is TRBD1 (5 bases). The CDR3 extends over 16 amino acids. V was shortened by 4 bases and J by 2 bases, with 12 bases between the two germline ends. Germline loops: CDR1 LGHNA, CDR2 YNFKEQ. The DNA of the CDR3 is TGTGCCAGCAGCCTCAACCCCAGGGCTGGGGCCAACGTCCTGACTTTC. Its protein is CASSLNPRAGANVLTF.

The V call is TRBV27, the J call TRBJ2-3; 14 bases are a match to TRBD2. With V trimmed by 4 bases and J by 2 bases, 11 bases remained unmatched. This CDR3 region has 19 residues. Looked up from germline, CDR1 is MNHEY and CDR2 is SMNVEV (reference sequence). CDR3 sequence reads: CASSYRTSGGTYYTDTQYF. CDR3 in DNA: TGTGCCAGCAGTTACCGGACTAGCGGGGGGACCTACTACACAGATACGCAGTATTTT.

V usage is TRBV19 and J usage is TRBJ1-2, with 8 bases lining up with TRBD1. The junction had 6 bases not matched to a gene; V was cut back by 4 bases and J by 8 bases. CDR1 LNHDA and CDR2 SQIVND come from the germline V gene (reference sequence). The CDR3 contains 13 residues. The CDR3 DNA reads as TGTGCCAGTAGTAGAACAGGGGGATGGGGCTACACCTTC. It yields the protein CASSRTGGWGYTF. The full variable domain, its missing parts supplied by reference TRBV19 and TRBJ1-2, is DGGITQSPKYLFRKEGQNVTLSCEQNLNHDAMYWYRQDPGQGLRLIYYSQIVNDFQKGDIAEGYSVSREKKESFPLTVTSAQKNPTAFYLCASSRTGGWGYTFGSGTRLTVV.

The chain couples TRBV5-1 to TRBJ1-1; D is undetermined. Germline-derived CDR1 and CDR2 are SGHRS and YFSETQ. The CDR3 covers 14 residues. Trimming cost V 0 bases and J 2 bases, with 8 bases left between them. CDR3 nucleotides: TGCGCCAGCAGCTTGGGGCAGAAAAACACTGAAGCTTTCTTT. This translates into CASSLGQKNTEAFF.

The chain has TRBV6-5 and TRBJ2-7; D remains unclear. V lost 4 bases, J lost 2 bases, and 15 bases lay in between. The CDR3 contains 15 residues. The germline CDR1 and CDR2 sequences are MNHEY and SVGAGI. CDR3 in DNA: TGTGCCAGCAGTTTTGGTCGAGTGGGAACCTACGAGCAGTACTTC. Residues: CASSFGRVGTYEQYF.

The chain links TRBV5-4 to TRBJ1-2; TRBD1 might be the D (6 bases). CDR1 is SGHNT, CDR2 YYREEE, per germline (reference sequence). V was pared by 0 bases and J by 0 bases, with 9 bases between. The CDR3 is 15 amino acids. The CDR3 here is CASSLVGGTNYGYTF. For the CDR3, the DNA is TGTGCCAGCAGCTTGGTGGGGGGCACTAACTATGGCTACACCTTC.

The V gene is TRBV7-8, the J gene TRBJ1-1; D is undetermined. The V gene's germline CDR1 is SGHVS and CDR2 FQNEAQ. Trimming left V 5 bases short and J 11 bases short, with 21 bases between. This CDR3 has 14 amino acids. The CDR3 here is CASSPLVGLRTAFF. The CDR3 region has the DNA TGTGCCAGCAGCCCACTGGTAGGACTGCGAACGGCTTTCTTT.

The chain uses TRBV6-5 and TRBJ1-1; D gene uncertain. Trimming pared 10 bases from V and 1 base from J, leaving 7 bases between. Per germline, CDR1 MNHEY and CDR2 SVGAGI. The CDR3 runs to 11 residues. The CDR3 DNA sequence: TGTGCCACGAAAGCGAACACTGAAGCTTTCTTT. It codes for CATKANTEAFF.

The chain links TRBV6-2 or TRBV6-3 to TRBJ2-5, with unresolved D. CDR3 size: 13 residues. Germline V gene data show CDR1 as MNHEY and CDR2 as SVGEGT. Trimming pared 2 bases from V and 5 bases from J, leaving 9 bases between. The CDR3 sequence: CASSYDLVETQYF. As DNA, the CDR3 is TGTGCCAGCAGTTACGACCTGGTGGAGACCCAGTACTTC.

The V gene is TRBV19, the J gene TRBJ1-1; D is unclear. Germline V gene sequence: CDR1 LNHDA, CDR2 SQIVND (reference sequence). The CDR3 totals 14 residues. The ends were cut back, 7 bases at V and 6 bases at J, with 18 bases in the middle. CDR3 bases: TGTGCCAGTACTGAAAGATACCATGGCGCTGAAGCTTTCTTT. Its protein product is CASTERYHGAEAFF.

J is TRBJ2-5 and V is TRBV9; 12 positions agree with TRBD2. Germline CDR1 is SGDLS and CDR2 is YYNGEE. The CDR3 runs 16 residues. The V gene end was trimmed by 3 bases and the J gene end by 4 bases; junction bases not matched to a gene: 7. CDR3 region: CASSESGGLAGETQYF. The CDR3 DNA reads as TGTGCCAGCAGCGAGTCTGGGGGACTAGCGGGAGAGACCCAGTACTTC.

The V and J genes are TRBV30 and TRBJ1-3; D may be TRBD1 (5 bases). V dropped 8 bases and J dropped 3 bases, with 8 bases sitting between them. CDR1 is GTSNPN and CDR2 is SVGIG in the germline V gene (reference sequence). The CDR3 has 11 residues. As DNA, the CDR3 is TGTGCCGCAGGGCTTGGAAACACCATATATTTT. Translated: CAAGLGNTIYF.

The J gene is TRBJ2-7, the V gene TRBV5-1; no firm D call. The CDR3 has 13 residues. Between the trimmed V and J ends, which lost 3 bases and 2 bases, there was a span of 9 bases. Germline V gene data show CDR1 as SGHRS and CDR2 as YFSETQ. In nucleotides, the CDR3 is TGCGCCAGCAGCTCCGTTAGTCCCTACGAGCAGTACTTC. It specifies CASSSVSPYEQYF.

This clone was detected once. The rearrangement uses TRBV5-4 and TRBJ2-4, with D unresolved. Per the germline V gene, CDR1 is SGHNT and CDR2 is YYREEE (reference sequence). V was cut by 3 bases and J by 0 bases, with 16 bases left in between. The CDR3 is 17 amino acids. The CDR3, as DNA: TGTGCCAGCAGCTCAGCCACGGACCTTATAGCCAAAAACATTCAGTACTTC. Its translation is CASSSATDLIAKNIQYF.

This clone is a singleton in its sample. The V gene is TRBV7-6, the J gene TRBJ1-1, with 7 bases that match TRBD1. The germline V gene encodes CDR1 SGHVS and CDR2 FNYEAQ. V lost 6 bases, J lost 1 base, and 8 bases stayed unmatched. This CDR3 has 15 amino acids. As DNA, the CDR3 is TGTGCCAGCAGACGAGACAGGGCGGAGAACACTGAAGCTTTCTTT. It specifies CASRRDRAENTEAFF.

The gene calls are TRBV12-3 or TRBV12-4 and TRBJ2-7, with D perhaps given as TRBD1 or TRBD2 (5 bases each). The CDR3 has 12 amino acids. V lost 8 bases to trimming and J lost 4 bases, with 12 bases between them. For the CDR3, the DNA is TGTGCCAGCGCCGGGGCAGAGTACGAGCAGTACTTC. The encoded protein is CASAGAEYEQYF.

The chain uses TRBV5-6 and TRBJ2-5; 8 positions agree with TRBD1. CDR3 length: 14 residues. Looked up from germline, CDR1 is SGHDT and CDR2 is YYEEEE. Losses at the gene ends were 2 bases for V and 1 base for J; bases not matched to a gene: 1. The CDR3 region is CASSFTGGQETQYF. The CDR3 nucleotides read TGTGCCAGCAGCTTTACAGGGGGCCAAGAGACCCAGTACTTC.

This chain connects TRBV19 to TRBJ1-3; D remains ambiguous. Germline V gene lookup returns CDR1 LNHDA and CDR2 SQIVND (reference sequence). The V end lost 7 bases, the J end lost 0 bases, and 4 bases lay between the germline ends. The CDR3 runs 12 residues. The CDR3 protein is CASTSSGNTIYF. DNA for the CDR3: TGTGCCAGTACCTCCTCTGGAAACACCATATATTTT.

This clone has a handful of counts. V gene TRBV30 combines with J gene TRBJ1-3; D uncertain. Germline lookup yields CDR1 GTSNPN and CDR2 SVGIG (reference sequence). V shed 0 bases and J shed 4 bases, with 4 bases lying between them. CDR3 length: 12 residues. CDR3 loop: CAWSVSGNTIYF. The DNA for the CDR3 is TGTGCCTGGAGTGTATCAGGAAACACCATATATTTT. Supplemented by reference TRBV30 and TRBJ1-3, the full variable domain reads SQTIHQWPATLVQPVGSPLSLECTVEGTSNPNLYWYRQAAGRGLQLLFYSVGIGQISSEVPQNLSASRPQDRQFILSSKKLLLSDSGFYLCAWSVSGNTIYFGEGSWLTVV.

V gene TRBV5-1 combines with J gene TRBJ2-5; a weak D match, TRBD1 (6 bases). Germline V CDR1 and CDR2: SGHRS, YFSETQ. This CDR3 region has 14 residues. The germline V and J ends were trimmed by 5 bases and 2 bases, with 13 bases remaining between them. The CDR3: CASSLLGGQETQYF. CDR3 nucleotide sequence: TGCGCCAGCAGTCTACTAGGGGGACAAGAGACCCAGTACTTC.

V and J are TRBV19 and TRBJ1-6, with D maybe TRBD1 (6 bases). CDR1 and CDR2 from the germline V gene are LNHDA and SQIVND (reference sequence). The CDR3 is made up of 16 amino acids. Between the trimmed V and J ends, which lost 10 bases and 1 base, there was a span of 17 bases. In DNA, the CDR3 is TGTGCCACTAGGCCTTGGGGGGCATCCTATAATTCACCCCTCCACTTT. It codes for CATRPWGASYNSPLHF. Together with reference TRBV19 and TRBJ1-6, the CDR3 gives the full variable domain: DGGITQSPKYLFRKEGQNVTLSCEQNLNHDAMYWYRQDPGQGLRLIYYSQIVNDFQKGDIAEGYSVSREKKESFPLTVTSAQKNPTAFYLCATRPWGASYNSPLHFGNGTRLTVT.

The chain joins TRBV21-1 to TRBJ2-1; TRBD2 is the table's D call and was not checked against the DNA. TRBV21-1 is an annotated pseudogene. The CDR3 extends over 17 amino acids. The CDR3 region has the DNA TGTGCCAGAGGGCCCCTTAGGTTCGGGGGGTTTGCCAATGAGCAGTTCTTC. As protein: CARGPLRFGGFANEQFF.

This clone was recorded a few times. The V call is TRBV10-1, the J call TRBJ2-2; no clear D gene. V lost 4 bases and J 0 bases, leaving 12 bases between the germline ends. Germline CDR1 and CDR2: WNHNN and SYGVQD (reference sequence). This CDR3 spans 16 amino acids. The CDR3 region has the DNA TGCGCCAGCAGTGTAAGCAGGCCGCCGAACACCGGGGAGCTGTTTTTT. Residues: CASSVSRPPNTGELFF.

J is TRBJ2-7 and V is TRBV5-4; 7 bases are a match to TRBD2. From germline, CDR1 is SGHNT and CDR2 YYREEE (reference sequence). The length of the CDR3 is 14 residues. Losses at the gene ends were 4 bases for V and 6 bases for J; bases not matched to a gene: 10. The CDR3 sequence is CASSRPGGEGEQYF. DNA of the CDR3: TGTGCCAGCAGCCGACCCGGTGGGGAGGGCGAGCAGTACTTC.

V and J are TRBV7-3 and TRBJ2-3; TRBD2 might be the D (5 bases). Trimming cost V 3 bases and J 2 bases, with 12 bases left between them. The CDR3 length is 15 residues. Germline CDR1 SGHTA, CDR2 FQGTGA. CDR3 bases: TGTGCCAGCAGCTTTCGGGGTTCTCACACAGATACGCAGTATTTT. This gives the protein CASSFRGSHTDTQYF. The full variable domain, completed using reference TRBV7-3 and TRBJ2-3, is GAGVSQTPSNKVTEKGKYVELRCDPISGHTALYWYRQSLGQGPEFLIYFQGTGAADDSGLPNDRFFAVRPEGSVSTLKIQRTERGDSAVYLCASSFRGSHTDTQYFGPGTRLTVL.

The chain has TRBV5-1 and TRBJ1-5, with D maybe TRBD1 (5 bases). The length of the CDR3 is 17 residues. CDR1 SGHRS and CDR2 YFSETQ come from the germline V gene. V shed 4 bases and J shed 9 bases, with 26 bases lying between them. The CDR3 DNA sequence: TGCGCCAGCAGCCCGGGGGAGTTTGAGGTGAAGTCGATGCCCCAGCATTTT. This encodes CASSPGEFEVKSMPQHF.